The subject of this entry is one T cell receptor beta chain. There is no known antigen for this receptor. No clone much larger than this one lies a single base away; base qualities are absent. The data derive from a study of T cell responses to AZD1222 COVID-19 vaccine (dated by TCRdb to about 2021). For the wider study: A total of approximately 230 trial participants underwent TCR sequencing, of whom roughly 210 received two doses of AZD1222 and about 26 received two doses of the MenACWY control vaccine. Trial participants were enrolled into age subgroups of 18-55, 56-69 and 70-plus years, which contained approximately 150, 30 and 60 TCR-sequenced participants, respectively. General conclusions and limits of the study: Reportedly, almost half of the unique spike-specific TCRs recognized epitopes lying outside the regions that are mutated in the B.1.351 and B.1.1.7 variants. The vaccine-associated CD4 TCRs covered the entire spike protein, and the dominant responses fell in regions 160-218 and 743-854. Participants were mostly white British and included more females than males, and it was suggested by the authors that clonal diversity may have been underestimated. Conclusions about previously exposed vaccinees are limited, since just five to seven AZD1222 recipients were seropositive for SARS-CoV-2 at baseline. Spike-specific TCR breadth and depth rose significantly after two AZD1222 doses compared with day 0 and with MenACWY recipients. Because no day 14 peak-response samples were available, the repertoires could be characterized only after the peak T cell response. In the small 56-69-year group, the increase in depth fell short of significance, most likely because of low power.

The CDR3 regions of human TCRbeta chains were subjected to immunosequencing. In the source study's methods: TCRs in the repertoires were matched against a reference library of SARS-CoV-2-specific TCRs that had been generated with the MIRA antigen-specificity platform. Breadth meant the fraction of unique TCRs that were SARS-CoV-2-associated, whereas depth meant the fraction of total T cells that were SARS-CoV-2-associated. Using the MIRA data, each spike-specific TCR was assigned both to the spike region to which the TCR was reactive and to a CD4 or CD8 class. Log10-transformed breadth and depth values were compared by one-way ANOVA with Sidak's multiple comparisons tests. TCRdb took over this immuneACCESS table, retaining in-frame rearrangements with V and J assigned. Such tables are incomplete; in checked studies, under half of the missing clones stem from an unresolved V gene, and the remainder is unexplained. The DNA was the basis for D and trimming; V, J and clone size are from that table. Recorded for this sample are 100,000 to 150,000 clones; less than 95% of them occurred a single time. The top ten constitute around 4.5% of the sample.

The time point label of this sample denotes: baseline before first vaccination. This sample's treatment or condition label indicates: meningococcal conjugate vaccine given as trial control. Samples from vaccinated people were obtained from the UK trials COV001 and COV002, which included a single-blind randomized controlled phase 2/3 trial of AZD1222 (ChAdOx1 nCoV-19) in healthy adults. For TCRbeta chain sequencing, PBMC samples were collected from trial participants at day 0 and at day 28 after the second dose. Based on the germline V gene, the CDR1 and CDR2 sequences are ENHRY and SYGVKD. Relative to germline, V is 8 bases shorter and J is 1 base shorter, with 23 bases between their ends. There are 17 amino acids in the CDR3, from cysteine to phenylalanine inclusive. The CDR3 DNA has 51 bases and is translated from base 1.

Sequenced material: peripheral blood, taken on day 0 of MenACWY control vaccination. The chain employs TRBV10-3 and TRBJ1-1; the D gene is perhaps TRBD1, from 5 matching bases. This sequence was found in an adult in good health. The CDR3 sequence is CAIQRVGGANGNTEAFF. The nucleotide sequence is TGTGCCATCCAAAGAGTAGGAGGGGCGAATGGGAACACTGAAGCTTTCTTT.